This T cell receptor (beta chain) is from a study of cytomegalovirus exposure and HLA in healthy donors. This clone occurred once. Its cognate antigen is unknown. With 9 bases removed from V and 0 bases from J, the gap between germline ends came to 17 bases. The CDR3 covers 15 residues. The germline gives CDR1 LNHDA, CDR2 SQIVND (reference sequence). Study-level points and caveats: Later analysis associated a missense DCLRE1C variant with TCR beta V- and J-gene trimming.

Primers: 60 Vbeta forward and 13 Jbeta reverse. Sequencing used immunoSEQ multiplex PCR; TCRdb keeps in-frame clones, though not all of them. The table records fewer than 150,000 clones, less than 80% of them present only once. Sequencing was done on a sample of PBMCs. V is TRBV19 and J is TRBJ1-1; D might be TRBD1 (5 bases). This TCR was recovered from a man aged 40-49 years in good health and CMV-seropositive. CDR3 sequence (DNA): TGTGCCAGCCGCGGGCGGGAGGGGATGAACACTGAAGCTTTCTTT. This gives the protein CASRGREGMNTEAFF. The variable domain in full, with the rest retrieved from reference TRBV19 and TRBJ1-1, is DGGITQSPKYLFRKEGQNVTLSCEQNLNHDAMYWYRQDPGQGLRLIYYSQIVNDFQKGDIAEGYSVSREKKESFPLTVTSAQKNPTAFYLCASRGREGMNTEAFFGQGTRLTVV.